This T cell receptor beta chain was captured by sequencing in a study of cytomegalovirus exposure and HLA in healthy donors. Study-level findings and limits: It was in a later analysis that TCR association rates were seen to vary by HLA locus, highest for DRB1 and lowest for HLA-C.

About this clone itself: The antigen remains unidentified.

Trimming shortened V by 4 bases and J by 3 bases, and 11 bases separated the two germline ends. This CDR3 region has 13 residues. Germline CDR1 SGHNT, CDR2 YYREEE (reference sequence). The PCR contained 60 Vbeta and 13 Jbeta primers. Profiled with immunoSEQ multiplex PCR; TCRdb holds only in-frame clones, not every one. The sample has some 150,000 clones, about 75% seen once; the top ten hold approximately 4.2%. This TCR came from a man aged 55 to 69 in good health and CMV-seronegative. The sample consisted of PBMCs. The V call is TRBV5-4, the J call TRBJ2-7; D is undetermined. The DNA of the CDR3 is TGTGCCAGCAGCATTGCGTCCAACTACGAGCAGTACTTC. This gives the protein CASSIASNYEQYF. Full variable domain (missing parts from reference TRBV5-4 and TRBJ2-7): ETGVTQSPTHLIKTRGQQVTLRCSSQSGHNTVSWYQQALGQGPQFIFQYYREEENGRGNFPPRFSGLQFPNYSSELNVNALELDDSALYLCASSIASNYEQYFGPGTRLTVT.